This T cell receptor (beta chain) is drawn from a study of blood T cells in healthy people across ages. For the second PCR, which ran for roughly 7 to 11 cycles, a sample-barcoded 5' primer and a J-beta primer mix were used. MiXCR was run by TCRdb on the 5' RACE reads, yielding one entry per CDR3 protein. This sample has about 1.6 million distinct CDR3 sequences; 30% to 40% occur once, and the top ten carry roughly 10%. The CDR3 runs 12 residues. Trimming shortened V by 3 bases and J by 8 bases, and 10 bases separated the two germline ends. The germline V gene encodes CDR1 MNHNS and CDR2 SASEGT. The source of this sequence is a woman aged 25 to 45 in good health. Sequencing was done on a sample of blood. This sequence joins TRBV6-1 and TRBJ1-2; D gene uncertain. Here the CDR3 reads CASSERTKGYTF. DNA for the CDR3: TGTGCCAGCAGTGAGCGGACGAAGGGCTACACCTTC.